This T cell receptor (beta chain) was captured by sequencing in a study of T cell repertoires in cytomegalovirus infection. The ends lost 0 bases at V and 1 base at J; junction bases unmatched: 2. In germline, CDR1 is SGHDN, CDR2 FVKESK. This CDR3 is built from 16 residues. TCRdb redid the calling of the reads with MiXCR, one entry per CDR3 protein. The sample yields 450,000 to 550,000 distinct CDR3 sequences, approximately 15% seen once. This clonotype was seen a handful of times. This chain joins TRBV14 and TRBJ2-1, with 8 positions matching TRBD1. The sample comprised CD8+ T cells from PBMCs. The origin of this receptor is a human donor in good health (CMV status not recorded). Some clones in this sample may be carry-over from other donors' samples. DNA for the CDR3: TGTGCCAGCAGCCAAGATTGGACAGGGTCCTACAATGAGCAGTTCTTC. Translated, it gives CASSQDWTGSYNEQFF.